This T cell receptor beta chain was profiled in a study of monozygotic twins with inflammatory bowel disease. Study-wide results and caveats: Compared with healthy twins, IBD patients shared fewer clonotypes with others, especially with disease activity. Twins classed as concordant or discordant showed no difference in repertoire similarity, possibly from limited power.

CDR3 length: 11 residues. The germline V gene encodes CDR1 MGHDK and CDR2 SYGVNS. In regard to this clonotype: The antigen remains undetermined.

Input per TCR library consisted of about 3.5 ug of total RNA. The unique tags termed UMIs, each holding a 6-nucleotide sample barcode, were added by means of template switching. TCRdb re-called the 5' RACE reads; every CDR3 protein appears as one record, without DNA. The sample has over 110,000 distinct CDR3 sequences, and its top ten clones hold about 2.6%. Source material: blood. The chain employs TRBV25-1 and TRBJ1-1. This TCR derives from a human donor with ulcerative colitis or Crohn's disease, or a healthy co-twin of an affected twin (not recorded which). This chain's CDR3 is CATHEGTEAFF.